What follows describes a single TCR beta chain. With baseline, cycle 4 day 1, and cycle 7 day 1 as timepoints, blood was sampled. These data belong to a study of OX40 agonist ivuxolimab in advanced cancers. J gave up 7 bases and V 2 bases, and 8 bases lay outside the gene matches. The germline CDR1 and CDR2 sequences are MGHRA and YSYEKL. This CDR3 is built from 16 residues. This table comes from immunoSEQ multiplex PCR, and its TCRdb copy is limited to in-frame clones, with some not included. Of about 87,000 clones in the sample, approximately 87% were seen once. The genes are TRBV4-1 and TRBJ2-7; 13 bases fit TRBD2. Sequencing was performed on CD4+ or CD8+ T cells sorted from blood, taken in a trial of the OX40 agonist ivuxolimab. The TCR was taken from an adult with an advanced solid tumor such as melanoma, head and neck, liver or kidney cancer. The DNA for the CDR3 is TGCGCCAGCAGCCAACAACTAGCGGGGGGGCCGGGGGAGCAGTACTTC. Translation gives CASSQQLAGGPGEQYF.